The following is a T cell receptor beta chain sequence with its context. Libraries were prepared by immunoSEQ multiplex PCR; TCRdb keeps only in-frame clonotypes and omits some of them. Among approximately 100,000 clones, just over 90% were seen once, and the ten largest hold about 3.5%. This entry comes from a study of T cell changes during pregnancy in multiple sclerosis. The CDR3 is made up of 13 amino acids. V gave up 3 bases and J gave up 5 bases, with 10 bases separating them. Germline V gene data show CDR1 as KGHSH and CDR2 as LQKENI. This sequence originates from a female donor with multiple sclerosis, enrolled in a pregnancy study. This chain connects TRBV18 to TRBJ2-5; tentatively, D is TRBD2 (5 bases). Material: peripheral blood, obtained after pregnancy. The CDR3 sequence: CASSPLSGETQYF. The CDR3 DNA reads TGTGCCAGCTCACCCTTGTCGGGGGAGACCCAGTACTTC.